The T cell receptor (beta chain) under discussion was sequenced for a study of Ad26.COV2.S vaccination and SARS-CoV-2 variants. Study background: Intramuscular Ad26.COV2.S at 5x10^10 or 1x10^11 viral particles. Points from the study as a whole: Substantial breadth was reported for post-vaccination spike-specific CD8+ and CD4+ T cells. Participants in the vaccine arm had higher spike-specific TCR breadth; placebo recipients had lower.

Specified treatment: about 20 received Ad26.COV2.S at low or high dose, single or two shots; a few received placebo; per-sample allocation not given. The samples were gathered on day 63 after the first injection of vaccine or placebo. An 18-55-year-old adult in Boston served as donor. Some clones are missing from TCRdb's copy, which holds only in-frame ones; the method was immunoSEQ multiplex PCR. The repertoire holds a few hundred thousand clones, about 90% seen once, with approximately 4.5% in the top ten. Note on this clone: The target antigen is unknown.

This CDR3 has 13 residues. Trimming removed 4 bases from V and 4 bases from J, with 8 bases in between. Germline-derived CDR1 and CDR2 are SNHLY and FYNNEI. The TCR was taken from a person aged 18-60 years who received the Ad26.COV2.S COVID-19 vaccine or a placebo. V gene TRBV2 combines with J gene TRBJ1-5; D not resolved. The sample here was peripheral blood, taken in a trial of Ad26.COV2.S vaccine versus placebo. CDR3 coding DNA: TGTGCCAGCAGTGTGGACGGGAATCAGCCCCAGCATTTT. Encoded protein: CASSVDGNQPQHF. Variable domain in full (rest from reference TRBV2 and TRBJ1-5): EPEVTQTPSHQVTQMGQEVILRCVPISNHLYFYWYRQILGQKVEFLVSFYNNEISEKSEIFDDQFSVERPDGSNFTLKIRSTKLEDSAMYFCASSVDGNQPQHFGDGTRLSIL.